This is a list of T cell receptor beta chains from one sample in a study of T cells after yellow fever vaccination. One entry per CDR3 protein results from TCRdb running MiXCR on the 5' RACE reads. The repertoire holds some 560,000 distinct CDR3 sequences, with 17% as singletons. Specimen: PBMCs, collected more than 4 days after the first yellow fever vaccination. These receptors originate from a man between 18 and 29 years old who received the YFV17D yellow fever vaccine. Each CDR3 is given with its conserved first and last residue. Fields, in order: D gene, J gene, clone size, V gene, CDR3 DNA, CDR3 protein. D genes are given only for firm matches. Some rows have no size entry. The others give once, few or many, or a class for an expanded clone.

d_call: .; j_call: TRBJ1-2; clone_size: .; v_call: TRBV18; cdr3_nt: TGTGCCAGCTCACCATTATCCAGGGAGAATGGCTACACCTTC; cdr3_aa: CASSPLSRENGYTF
d_call: .; j_call: TRBJ2-3; clone_size: .; v_call: TRBV29-1; cdr3_nt: TGCAGCGTTGGTAGGGAACTTGCCGGTACGCAGTATTTT; cdr3_aa: CSVGRELAGTQYF
d_call: .; j_call: TRBJ2-5; clone_size: .; v_call: TRBV7-2; cdr3_nt: TGTGCCAGCAGCTCGGCCCTAGCTTTAGAGACCCAGTACTTC; cdr3_aa: CASSSALALETQYF
d_call: .; j_call: TRBJ1-6; clone_size: many; v_call: TRBV2; cdr3_nt: TGTGCCAGCAGTGGTAATTCACCCCTCCACTTT; cdr3_aa: CASSGNSPLHF
d_call: TRBD2; j_call: TRBJ2-4; clone_size: many; v_call: TRBV6-1; cdr3_nt: TGTGCCAGCAGTGAAGCGCGAGCGGGAGGTGGCAAAAACATTCAGTACTTC; cdr3_aa: CASSEARAGGGKNIQYF
d_call: TRBD1; j_call: TRBJ2-1; clone_size: few; v_call: TRBV7-2; cdr3_nt: TGTGCCAGCAGCCCGGACAGGGGGTGGAGCAATGAGCAGTTCTTC; cdr3_aa: CASSPDRGWSNEQFF
d_call: .; j_call: TRBJ2-3; clone_size: few; v_call: TRBV4-1; cdr3_nt: TGCGCCAGCAGCCCCGTGGACACCACAGATACGCAGTATTTT; cdr3_aa: CASSPVDTTDTQYF
d_call: .; j_call: TRBJ1-3; clone_size: .; v_call: TRBV7-2; cdr3_nt: TGTGCCAGCAGCTTAGTGGCAGGCCAGTTCTCTGGAAACACCATATATTTT; cdr3_aa: CASSLVAGQFSGNTIYF
d_call: .; j_call: TRBJ2-2; clone_size: few; v_call: TRBV15; cdr3_nt: TGTGCCACCAGCAGAGGGTCTCACACCGGGGAGCTGTTTTTT; cdr3_aa: CATSRGSHTGELFF
d_call: .; j_call: TRBJ2-4; clone_size: many; v_call: TRBV10-3; cdr3_nt: TGTGCCATCAGTGATGGGGCCAGCGGGAACATTCAGTACTTC; cdr3_aa: CAISDGASGNIQYF
d_call: .; j_call: TRBJ2-5; clone_size: .; v_call: TRBV5-1; cdr3_nt: TGCGCCAGCAGCTTCTTCAGGGCGAGAGAGACCCAGTACTTC; cdr3_aa: CASSFFRARETQYF
d_call: .; j_call: TRBJ2-3; clone_size: few; v_call: TRBV12-3/TRBV12-4; cdr3_nt: TGTGCCAGCAGTCCGAATTTTGGTACGCAGTATTTT; cdr3_aa: CASSPNFGTQYF
d_call: .; j_call: TRBJ2-4; clone_size: .; v_call: TRBV5-6; cdr3_nt: TGTGCCAGCAGCTTGCGTGGGAGGACAAGTGACGAGTACTTC; cdr3_aa: CASSLRGRTSDEYF
d_call: TRBD1; j_call: TRBJ2-3; clone_size: few; v_call: TRBV6-2/TRBV6-3; cdr3_nt: TGTGCCAGCAGTTACGGGACAGGGGTGAGAGATACGCAGTATTTT; cdr3_aa: CASSYGTGVRDTQYF
d_call: .; j_call: TRBJ2-2; clone_size: .; v_call: TRBV5-1; cdr3_nt: TGCGCCAGCAGCTTGAGCCTGCCGGAGTCTGCCGGGGAGCTGTTTTTT; cdr3_aa: CASSLSLPESAGELFF
d_call: .; j_call: TRBJ1-3; clone_size: few; v_call: TRBV7-8; cdr3_nt: TGTGCCAGCAGCCGGAATGGCGGACTCTCTGGAAACACCATATATTTT; cdr3_aa: CASSRNGGLSGNTIYF
d_call: TRBD1; j_call: TRBJ2-7; clone_size: few; v_call: TRBV11-2; cdr3_nt: TGTGCCAGCAGCTTAGCTGGACAGGGGTACGAGCAGTACTTC; cdr3_aa: CASSLAGQGYEQYF
d_call: TRBD1; j_call: TRBJ1-4; clone_size: .; v_call: TRBV7-2; cdr3_nt: TGTGCCAGCAGCCCGGGACAGGGGTTCCCTAATGAAAAACTGTTTTTT; cdr3_aa: CASSPGQGFPNEKLFF
d_call: .; j_call: TRBJ1-6; clone_size: few; v_call: TRBV4-2; cdr3_nt: TGTGCCAGCAGCCAAGATAGGGTTCGGGGACTTAATTCACCCCTCCACTTT; cdr3_aa: CASSQDRVRGLNSPLHF
d_call: .; j_call: TRBJ2-2; clone_size: .; v_call: TRBV9; cdr3_nt: TGTGCCAGCAGCGTAGCCAGGGATAACTCGAACACCGGGGAGCTGTTTTTT; cdr3_aa: CASSVARDNSNTGELFF
d_call: .; j_call: TRBJ2-2; clone_size: .; v_call: TRBV5-1; cdr3_nt: TGCGCCAGCAGCCCGCGGGACGCCGGGGAGCTGTTTTTT; cdr3_aa: CASSPRDAGELFF
d_call: .; j_call: TRBJ1-1; clone_size: .; v_call: TRBV2; cdr3_nt: TGTGCCAGTAACAGGGATACTGAAGCTTTCTTT; cdr3_aa: CASNRDTEAFF
d_call: TRBD2; j_call: TRBJ2-3; clone_size: .; v_call: TRBV7-8; cdr3_nt: TGTGCCAGCAGCTTCGGGACTAGCCACACAGATACGCAGTATTTT; cdr3_aa: CASSFGTSHTDTQYF
d_call: TRBD2; j_call: TRBJ2-3; clone_size: few; v_call: TRBV5-1; cdr3_nt: TGCGCCAGCAGCTCCGGCTCCTTGGGGAGCGGGGGGGTTGCAGATACGCAGTATTTT; cdr3_aa: CASSSGSLGSGGVADTQYF
d_call: .; j_call: TRBJ2-2; clone_size: few; v_call: TRBV4-2; cdr3_nt: TGTGCCAGCAGCCAAGATGGGTACGGGGAGCTGTTTTTT; cdr3_aa: CASSQDGYGELFF
d_call: .; j_call: TRBJ2-7; clone_size: few; v_call: TRBV5-5; cdr3_nt: TGTGCCAGCAGCTCCACCGGGCTCTTATACGAGCAGTACTTC; cdr3_aa: CASSSTGLLYEQYF
d_call: .; j_call: TRBJ2-1; clone_size: .; v_call: TRBV28; cdr3_nt: TGTGCCAGCAGGGGGGGCCTAGCGGCACCCTACAATGAGCAGTTCTTC; cdr3_aa: CASRGGLAAPYNEQFF
d_call: .; j_call: TRBJ1-1; clone_size: many; v_call: TRBV15; cdr3_nt: TGTGCCACCAGCCGACAAACCGGGACTGAGAACACTGAAGCTTTCTTT; cdr3_aa: CATSRQTGTENTEAFF
d_call: TRBD2; j_call: TRBJ2-5; clone_size: .; v_call: TRBV18; cdr3_nt: TGTGCCAGCCACCGGGGAGCGGGGCGGCGAGAGACCCAGTACTTC; cdr3_aa: CASHRGAGRRETQYF
d_call: TRBD2; j_call: TRBJ2-1; clone_size: .; v_call: TRBV9; cdr3_nt: TGTGCCAGCAGCGTAGCTAGCGGGGGCGCCTACAATGAGCAGTTCTTC; cdr3_aa: CASSVASGGAYNEQFF
d_call: TRBD1; j_call: TRBJ1-1; clone_size: .; v_call: TRBV18; cdr3_nt: TGTGCCAGCTCATCTAGTACAGGGGGCTACACTGAAGCTTTCTTT; cdr3_aa: CASSSSTGGYTEAFF
d_call: TRBD2; j_call: TRBJ2-3; clone_size: few; v_call: TRBV29-1; cdr3_nt: TGCAGCGTTGCTAGCGGGGGAGATACGCAGTATTTT; cdr3_aa: CSVASGGDTQYF
d_call: .; j_call: TRBJ1-1; clone_size: many; v_call: TRBV12-3/TRBV12-4; cdr3_nt: TGTGCCAGCAGCTTAACGACTGAAGCTTTCTTT; cdr3_aa: CASSLTTEAFF
d_call: .; j_call: TRBJ1-2; clone_size: few; v_call: TRBV3-1; cdr3_nt: TGTGCCAGCAGCCAAGACCCTGGTTTGGTAGGGATATATGGCTACACCTTC; cdr3_aa: CASSQDPGLVGIYGYTF
d_call: .; j_call: TRBJ1-4; clone_size: .; v_call: TRBV4-2; cdr3_nt: TGTGCCAGCCGCTTTAGGCAGGGAGACCCTTTCCTTTATGAAAAACTGTTTTTT; cdr3_aa: CASRFRQGDPFLYEKLFF
d_call: .; j_call: TRBJ2-3; clone_size: .; v_call: TRBV30; cdr3_nt: TGTGCCTCCTCAAGTCTTGGTACAGATACGCAGTATTTT; cdr3_aa: CASSSLGTDTQYF
d_call: TRBD1; j_call: TRBJ1-1; clone_size: .; v_call: TRBV19; cdr3_nt: TGTGCCAGTAGATCGTTCCCGGGACAGGGGGTTAACACTGAAGCCTTCTTT; cdr3_aa: CASRSFPGQGVNTEAFF
d_call: .; j_call: TRBJ2-2; clone_size: .; v_call: TRBV6-5; cdr3_nt: TGTGCCAGCAGTTACTCGATGGGTTTCACCGGGGAGCTGTTTTTT; cdr3_aa: CASSYSMGFTGELFF
d_call: .; j_call: TRBJ2-2; clone_size: many; v_call: TRBV5-1; cdr3_nt: TGCGCCAGCAAGTCGGGGGACACGAACACCGGGGAGCTGTTTTTT; cdr3_aa: CASKSGDTNTGELFF
d_call: .; j_call: TRBJ1-4; clone_size: few; v_call: TRBV6-2/TRBV6-3; cdr3_nt: TGTGCCAGCAGTTACACGGCGGCTTCGTCCATGTTCGGTGAAAAACTGTTTTTT; cdr3_aa: CASSYTAASSMFGEKLFF
d_call: .; j_call: TRBJ2-5; clone_size: once; v_call: TRBV5-1; cdr3_nt: TGCGCCAGCAGTTCCGGGACTGCCTTTTCTGAGACCCAGTACTTC; cdr3_aa: CASSSGTAFSETQYF
d_call: .; j_call: TRBJ2-7; clone_size: .; v_call: TRBV9; cdr3_nt: TGTGCCAGCAGCGTAGCTCCAGCGAGGGAGGACGAGCAGTACTTC; cdr3_aa: CASSVAPAREDEQYF
d_call: TRBD2; j_call: TRBJ2-5; clone_size: .; v_call: TRBV5-5; cdr3_nt: TGTGCCAGCAGCTTGCCGTCTAGCGGAAAAGAGACCCAGTACTTC; cdr3_aa: CASSLPSSGKETQYF
d_call: .; j_call: TRBJ1-1; clone_size: few; v_call: TRBV6-2/TRBV6-3; cdr3_nt: TGTGCCAGCAGGAGTTGGTCAATATCTGAAGCTTTCTTT; cdr3_aa: CASRSWSISEAFF
d_call: .; j_call: TRBJ2-6; clone_size: .; v_call: TRBV4-3; cdr3_nt: TGCGCCAGCAGCCAAGATCTCGTGGGCTCTGGGGCCAACGTCCTGACTTTC; cdr3_aa: CASSQDLVGSGANVLTF
d_call: TRBD1; j_call: TRBJ1-4; clone_size: few; v_call: TRBV4-3; cdr3_nt: TGCGCCAGCAGCCAAGACAGCGCAGGGGGTCGTGAAAAACTGTTTTTT; cdr3_aa: CASSQDSAGGREKLFF
d_call: .; j_call: TRBJ2-5; clone_size: .; v_call: TRBV5-4; cdr3_nt: TGTGCCAGCAGCCGCGGGACTCCTCAGGCCCAGTACTTC; cdr3_aa: CASSRGTPQAQYF
d_call: TRBD1; j_call: TRBJ2-4; clone_size: .; v_call: TRBV27; cdr3_nt: TGTGCCAGCAGTCCTACAGGGGAAGCAAACATTCAGTACTTC; cdr3_aa: CASSPTGEANIQYF
d_call: .; j_call: TRBJ2-7; clone_size: .; v_call: TRBV12-3/TRBV12-4; cdr3_nt: TGTGCCAGCAGTTCAAGATTGGGGGCGCACGAGCAGTACTTC; cdr3_aa: CASSSRLGAHEQYF
d_call: TRBD2; j_call: TRBJ2-3; clone_size: few; v_call: TRBV28; cdr3_nt: TGTGCCGGGACCCCCCGGCGGGGGGACCCAGTTTTT; cdr3_aa: CAGTPRRGDPVF
d_call: TRBD1; j_call: TRBJ2-1; clone_size: .; v_call: TRBV20-1; cdr3_nt: TGCAGTGCCCGGACAGGGGGGACCTACAATGAGCAGTTCTTC; cdr3_aa: CSARTGGTYNEQFF
d_call: .; j_call: TRBJ2-1; clone_size: .; v_call: TRBV24-1; cdr3_nt: TGTGCCACCAGTGATGATCCATACAGGGTCAATGAGCAGTTCTTC; cdr3_aa: CATSDDPYRVNEQFF
d_call: .; j_call: TRBJ2-5; clone_size: few; v_call: TRBV24-1; cdr3_nt: TGTGCCACCAGTGACCCAGTCGAAGAGACCCAGTACTTC; cdr3_aa: CATSDPVEETQYF
d_call: TRBD1; j_call: TRBJ1-6; clone_size: few; v_call: TRBV7-9; cdr3_nt: TGTGCCAGCAGCCGGGACAGTTATTCACCCCTCCACTTT; cdr3_aa: CASSRDSYSPLHF
d_call: .; j_call: TRBJ2-2; clone_size: few; v_call: TRBV4-1; cdr3_nt: TGCGCCAGCAGCCCAGACCCCCGGGAGCTGTTTTTT; cdr3_aa: CASSPDPRELFF
d_call: .; j_call: TRBJ2-2; clone_size: .; v_call: TRBV18; cdr3_nt: TGTGCCAGCTCACCACCGGGAGCGAAGATCGGGGAGCTGTTTTTT; cdr3_aa: CASSPPGAKIGELFF
d_call: .; j_call: TRBJ2-2; clone_size: few; v_call: TRBV7-6; cdr3_nt: TGTGCCAGCAGCTTTGGGTCCGGGGAGCTGTTTTTT; cdr3_aa: CASSFGSGELFF
d_call: .; j_call: TRBJ2-2; clone_size: few; v_call: TRBV19; cdr3_nt: TGTGCCAGTAGTACCCCGGCCCCTGCTGCATATTCCGGGGAGCTGTTTTTT; cdr3_aa: CASSTPAPAAYSGELFF
d_call: TRBD1; j_call: TRBJ1-5; clone_size: few; v_call: TRBV30; cdr3_nt: TGTGCCTGCTCCGGGACAGGGGGACAGCCCCAGCATTTT; cdr3_aa: CACSGTGGQPQHF
d_call: .; j_call: TRBJ2-7; clone_size: .; v_call: TRBV11-2; cdr3_nt: TGTTCTACAGGGACCTACGAGCAGTACTTC; cdr3_aa: CSTGTYEQYF